Listed below are T cell receptor beta chains from one sample, sequenced in a study of T cell responses to AZD1222 COVID-19 vaccine. TCRdb's copy holds only in-frame clones and misses some; the assay was immunoSEQ multiplex PCR. The sample yields over 150,000 clones, under 95% seen once. This specimen was peripheral blood, taken on day 0 of AZD1222 vaccination. The source of these receptors is an adult in good health. CDR3s include the opening cysteine and the closing phenylalanine or tryptophan. D genes are given only for firm matches. Clone size, where shown, is once, few, many, or a class for clones that have expanded.

d_call | j_call | v_call | clone_size | cdr3_aa | cdr3_nt
TRBD1 | TRBJ2-3 | TRBV5-1 | once | CASSPGQGNTDTQYF | TGCGCCAGCAGCCCGGGACAGGGGAACACAGATACGCAGTATTTT
TRBD2 | TRBJ2-7 | TRBV19 | once | CASSGGVRLAGTSYEQYF | TGTGCCAGTAGTGGGGGTGTGCGACTAGCGGGAACCTCCTACGAGCAGTACTTC
- | TRBJ1-1 | TRBV7-9 | - | CASSPSLMNTEAFF | TGTGCCAGCAGCCCGTCGTTGATGAACACTGAAGCTTTCTTT
- | TRBJ2-5 | TRBV2 | once | CASISTGTKGYF | TGTGCCAGCATTTCCACCGGGACCAAGGGGTACTTC
- | TRBJ2-7 | TRBV7-9 | few | CASSLGGTVAYEQYF | TGTGCCAGCAGCTTAGGGGGGACGGTTGCCTACGAGCAGTACTTC
TRBD1 | TRBJ1-5 | TRBV12-3/TRBV12-4 | - | CASRDRDGQPQHF | TGTGCCAGCAGAGACAGGGACGGTCAGCCCCAGCATTTT
- | TRBJ1-2 | TRBV19 | - | CASSIARGGYTF | TGTGCCAGTAGTATAGCCCGGGGGGGCTACACCTTC
- | TRBJ2-3 | TRBV19 | - | CASTTPAGSTDTQYF | TGTGCCAGTACCACCCCGGCGGGCAGCACAGATACGCAGTATTTT
- | TRBJ1-1 | TRBV28 | once | CASSPGVPLDQPNTEAFF | TGTGCCAGCAGTCCAGGGGTACCCCTCGACCAACCCAACACTGAAGCTTTCTTT
- | TRBJ1-4 | TRBV28 | - | CASSLSLQGGGEKLFF | TGTGCCAGCAGTTTGTCCCTACAGGGAGGGGGTGAAAAACTGTTTTTT
TRBD1 | TRBJ1-5 | TRBV28 | - | CASSLGTVAQPQHF | TGTGCCAGCAGTCTCGGGACAGTAGCCCAGCCCCAGCATTTT
- | TRBJ2-3 | TRBV7-2 | - | CASSLVAPADTDTQYF | TGTGCCAGCAGCTTAGTGGCTCCCGCCGACACAGATACGCAGTATTTT
- | TRBJ1-1 | TRBV19 | once | CASSLQGRRSTEAFF | TGTGCCAGTAGTCTTCAGGGGAGGAGGAGCACTGAAGCTTTCTTT
- | TRBJ1-5 | TRBV3-1/TRBV3-2 | once | CASSQGEGGRKPQHF | TGTGCCAGCAGCCAAGGGGAGGGGGGTAGGAAGCCCCAGCATTTT
- | TRBJ1-2 | TRBV27 | - | CASRGGTGGIYYGYTF | TGTGCCAGCAGGGGGGGGACGGGCGGAATTTACTATGGCTACACCTTC
- | TRBJ1-1 | TRBV5-3 | once | CARSFLDRNTEAFF | TGTGCCAGAAGCTTCCTGGACAGAAACACTGAAGCTTTCTTT
TRBD1 | TRBJ1-4 | TRBV4-1 | - | CASSQADRDNEKLFF | TGCGCCAGCAGCCAGGCCGACAGGGATAATGAAAAACTGTTTTTT
- | TRBJ2-1 | TRBV5-1 | once | CASTLGGAEFNEQFF | TGCGCCAGCACCTTGGGGGGGGCTGAGTTCAATGAGCAGTTCTTC
- | TRBJ2-1 | TRBV2 | - | CASSARDHTYNEQFF | TGTGCCAGCAGCGCCAGGGACCACACCTACAATGAGCAGTTCTTC
- | TRBJ2-3 | TRBV12-3/TRBV12-4 | - | CASSLSYDTQYF | TGTGCCAGCAGTTTAAGTTACGATACGCAGTATTTT
- | TRBJ1-2 | TRBV5-6 | once | CASSHPIGGGYTF | TGTGCCAGCAGCCACCCCATCGGGGGTGGCTACACCTTC
- | TRBJ1-2 | TRBV6-2/TRBV6-3 | - | CASSPLRESYGYTF | TGTGCCAGCAGCCCTCTCAGGGAAAGCTATGGCTACACCTTC
TRBD2 | TRBJ2-7 | TRBV29-1 | - | CSVLAGEVYEQYF | TGCAGCGTACTAGCGGGAGAGGTCTACGAGCAGTACTTC
- | TRBJ2-2 | TRBV5-1 | - | CASSPGFANTGELFF | TGCGCCAGCAGCCCTGGGTTTGCTAACACCGGGGAGCTGTTTTTT
- | TRBJ1-5 | TRBV21-1 | once | CASSKASGGGQPQHF | TGTGCCAGCAGCAAAGCCTCTGGGGGCGGGCAGCCCCAGCATTTT
- | TRBJ1-1 | TRBV27 | - | CASIPFSAGGTEAFF | TGTGCCAGCATCCCCTTTTCGGCGGGGGGAACTGAAGCTTTCTTT
- | TRBJ1-1 | TRBV3-1/TRBV3-2 | - | CASSPPSPLGKGNTEAFF | TGTGCCAGCAGCCCCCCTTCGCCCCTGGGGAAGGGTAACACTGAAGCTTTCTTT
- | TRBJ1-6 | TRBV6-5 | few | CASSYSWADNSPLHF | TGTGCCAGCAGTTACTCGTGGGCAGACAATTCACCCCTCCACTTT